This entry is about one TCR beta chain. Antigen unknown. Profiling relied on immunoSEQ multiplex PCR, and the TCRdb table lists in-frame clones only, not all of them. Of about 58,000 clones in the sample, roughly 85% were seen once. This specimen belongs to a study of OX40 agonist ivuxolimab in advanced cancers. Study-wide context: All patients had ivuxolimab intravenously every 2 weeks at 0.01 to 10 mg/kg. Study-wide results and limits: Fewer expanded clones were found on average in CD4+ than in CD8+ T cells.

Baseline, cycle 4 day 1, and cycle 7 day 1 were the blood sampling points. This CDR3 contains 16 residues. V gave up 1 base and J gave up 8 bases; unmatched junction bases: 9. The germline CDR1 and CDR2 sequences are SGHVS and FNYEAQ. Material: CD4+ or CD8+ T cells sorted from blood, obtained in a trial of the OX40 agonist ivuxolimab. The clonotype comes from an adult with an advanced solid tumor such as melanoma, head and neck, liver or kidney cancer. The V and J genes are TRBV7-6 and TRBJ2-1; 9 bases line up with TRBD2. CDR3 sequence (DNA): TGTGCCAGCAGCTTAGTGGCACTAGCGGGCGTGGATGAGCAGTTCTTC. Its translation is CASSLVALAGVDEQFF.